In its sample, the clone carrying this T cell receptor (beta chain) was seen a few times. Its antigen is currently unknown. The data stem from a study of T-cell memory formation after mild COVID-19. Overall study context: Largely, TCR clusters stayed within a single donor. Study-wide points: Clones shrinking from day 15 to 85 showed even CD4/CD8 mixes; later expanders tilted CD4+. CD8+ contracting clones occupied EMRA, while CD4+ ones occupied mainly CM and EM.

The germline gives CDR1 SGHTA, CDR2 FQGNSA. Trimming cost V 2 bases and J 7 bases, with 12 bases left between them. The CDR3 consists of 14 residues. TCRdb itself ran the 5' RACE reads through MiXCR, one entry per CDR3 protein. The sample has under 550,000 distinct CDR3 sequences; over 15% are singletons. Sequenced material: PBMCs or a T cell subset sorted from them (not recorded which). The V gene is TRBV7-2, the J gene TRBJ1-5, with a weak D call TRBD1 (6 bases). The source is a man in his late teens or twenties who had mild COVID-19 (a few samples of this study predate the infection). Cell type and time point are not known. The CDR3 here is CASSLSQGPQPQHF. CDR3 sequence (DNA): TGTGCCAGCAGCTTAAGTCAGGGGCCCCAGCCCCAGCATTTT.